This T cell receptor (beta chain) was identified during a study of T-cell reconstitution after alpha-beta-depleted transplantation in children. Study results and caveats: It was surviving recipient T cells and thymic progenitors that gave some patients high TCRbeta diversity at day 60.

This clonotype was observed a handful of times. Its antigen is undetermined. TCRbeta library preparation incorporated unique molecular identifiers. TCRdb re-analysed the PCR reads in MiXCR, keeping a single row per CDR3 protein. The table includes approximately 400,000 distinct CDR3 sequences, roughly 15% detected once. The CDR3 is made up of 14 amino acids. Germline V gene sequence: CDR1 MDHEN, CDR2 SYDVKM. Trimming pared 6 bases from V and 8 bases from J, leaving 16 bases between. Sequencing was performed on PBMCs, mostly from graft donor cells, taken 360 days after TCRalphabeta/CD19-depleted stem cell transplant. This TCR was recovered from a boy younger than two who had a stem cell transplant for Wiskott-Aldrich syndrome, so the T cells may come from the graft donor. The J gene is TRBJ1-4, the V gene TRBV28; the D gene is possibly TRBD1 (5 bases). CDR3 in DNA: TGTGCCAGCAGATTCGCCGGGGAGGGGGAAAAACTGTTTTTT. It is translated as CASRFAGEGEKLFF.